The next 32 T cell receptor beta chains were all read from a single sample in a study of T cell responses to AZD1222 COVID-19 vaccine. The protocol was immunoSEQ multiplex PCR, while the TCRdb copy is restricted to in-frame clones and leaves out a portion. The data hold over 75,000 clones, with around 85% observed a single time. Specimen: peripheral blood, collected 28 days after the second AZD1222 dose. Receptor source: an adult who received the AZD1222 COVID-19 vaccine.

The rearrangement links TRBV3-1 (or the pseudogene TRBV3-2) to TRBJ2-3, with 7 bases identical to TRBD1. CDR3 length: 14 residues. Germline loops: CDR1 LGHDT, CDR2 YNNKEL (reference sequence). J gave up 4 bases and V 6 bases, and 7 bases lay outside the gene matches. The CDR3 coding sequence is TGTGCCAGCAGTCTCCGACAGGGTCCAGATACGCAGTATTTT. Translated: CASSLRQGPDTQYF.

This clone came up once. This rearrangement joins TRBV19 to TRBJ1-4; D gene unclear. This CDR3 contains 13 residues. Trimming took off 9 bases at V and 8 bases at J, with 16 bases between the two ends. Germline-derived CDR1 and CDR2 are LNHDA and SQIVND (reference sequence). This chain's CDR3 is CASSGTVKEKLFF. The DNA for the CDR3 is TGTGCCAGCAGCGGAACAGTTAAAGAAAAACTGTTTTTT.

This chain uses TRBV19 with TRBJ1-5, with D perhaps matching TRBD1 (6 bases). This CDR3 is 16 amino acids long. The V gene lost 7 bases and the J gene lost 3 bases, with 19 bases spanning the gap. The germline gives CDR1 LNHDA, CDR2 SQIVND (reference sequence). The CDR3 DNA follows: TGTGCCAGTACTAACCAAGGGGGAGGACTCAATCAGCCCCAGCATTTT. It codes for CASTNQGGGLNQPQHF.

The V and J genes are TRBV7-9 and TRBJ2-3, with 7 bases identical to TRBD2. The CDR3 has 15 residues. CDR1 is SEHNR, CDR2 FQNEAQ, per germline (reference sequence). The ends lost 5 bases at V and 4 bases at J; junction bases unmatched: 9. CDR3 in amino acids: CASSHPTSAADTQYF. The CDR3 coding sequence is TGTGCCAGCAGCCACCCTACTAGCGCTGCAGATACGCAGTATTTT.

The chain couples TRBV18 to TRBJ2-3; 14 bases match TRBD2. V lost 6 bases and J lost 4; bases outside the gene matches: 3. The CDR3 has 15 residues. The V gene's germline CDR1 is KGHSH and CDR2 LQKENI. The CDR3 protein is CASSPTSGGADTQYF. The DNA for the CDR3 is TGTGCCAGCTCCCCGACTAGCGGGGGGGCAGATACGCAGTATTTT.

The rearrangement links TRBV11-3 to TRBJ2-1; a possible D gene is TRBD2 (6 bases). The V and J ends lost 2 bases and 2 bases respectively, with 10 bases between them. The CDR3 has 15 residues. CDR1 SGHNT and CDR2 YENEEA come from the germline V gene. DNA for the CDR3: TGTGCCAGCAGCTTATTTAGCGGAACCTACAATGAGCAGTTCTTC. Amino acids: CASSLFSGTYNEQFF.

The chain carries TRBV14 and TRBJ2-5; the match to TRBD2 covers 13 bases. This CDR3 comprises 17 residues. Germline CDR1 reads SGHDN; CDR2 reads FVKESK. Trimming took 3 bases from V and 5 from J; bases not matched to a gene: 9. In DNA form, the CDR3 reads TGTGCCAGCAGCCAGAGGACTAGCGGGAGAGGCGGGGAGACCCAGTACTTC. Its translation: CASSQRTSGRGGETQYF.

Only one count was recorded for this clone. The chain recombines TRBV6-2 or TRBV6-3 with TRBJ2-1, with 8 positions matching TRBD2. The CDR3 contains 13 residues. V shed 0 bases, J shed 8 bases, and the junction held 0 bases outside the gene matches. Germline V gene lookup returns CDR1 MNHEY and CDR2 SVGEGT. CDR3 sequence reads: CASSYSSGDEQFF. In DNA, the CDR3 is TGTGCCAGCAGTTACTCTAGCGGGGATGAGCAGTTCTTC.

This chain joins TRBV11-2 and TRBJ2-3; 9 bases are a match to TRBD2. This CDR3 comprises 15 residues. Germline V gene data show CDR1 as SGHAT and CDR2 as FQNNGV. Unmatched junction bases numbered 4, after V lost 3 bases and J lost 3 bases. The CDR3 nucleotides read TGTGCCAGCAGCTTCGCTAGCGGGAAGACAGATACGCAGTATTTT. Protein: CASSFASGKTDTQYF.

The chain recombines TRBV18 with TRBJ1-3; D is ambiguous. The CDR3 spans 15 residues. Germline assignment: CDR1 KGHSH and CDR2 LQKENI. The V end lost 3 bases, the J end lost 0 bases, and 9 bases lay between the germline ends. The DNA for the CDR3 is TGTGCCAGCTCACCCGACGGCAACTCTGGAAACACCATATATTTT. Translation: CASSPDGNSGNTIYF.

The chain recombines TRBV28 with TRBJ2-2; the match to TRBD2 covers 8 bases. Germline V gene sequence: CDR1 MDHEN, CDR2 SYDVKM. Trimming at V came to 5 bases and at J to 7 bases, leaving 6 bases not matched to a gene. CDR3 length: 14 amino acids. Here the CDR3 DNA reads TGTGCCAGCAGTAAGGCGGGAGGCAGCGGGGAGCTGTTTTTT. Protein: CASSKAGGSGELFF.

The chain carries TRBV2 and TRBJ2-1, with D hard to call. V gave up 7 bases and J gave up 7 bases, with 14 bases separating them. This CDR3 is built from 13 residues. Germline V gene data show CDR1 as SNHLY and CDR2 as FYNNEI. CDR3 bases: TGTGCCAGCACGGCAACCAAGACGAATGAGCAGTTCTTC. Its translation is CASTATKTNEQFF.

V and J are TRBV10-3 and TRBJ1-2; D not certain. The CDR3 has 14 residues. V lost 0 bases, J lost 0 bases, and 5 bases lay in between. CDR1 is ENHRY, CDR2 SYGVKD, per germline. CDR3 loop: CAISESGTNYGYTF. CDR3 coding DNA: TGTGCCATCAGTGAGTCCGGGACTAACTATGGCTACACCTTC.

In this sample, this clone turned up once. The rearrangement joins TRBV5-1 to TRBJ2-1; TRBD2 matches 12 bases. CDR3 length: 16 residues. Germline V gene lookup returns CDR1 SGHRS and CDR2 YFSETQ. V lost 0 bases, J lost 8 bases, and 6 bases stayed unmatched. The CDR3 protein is CASSLATSGGSYEQFF. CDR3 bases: TGCGCCAGCAGCTTGGCTACTAGCGGGGGGTCCTATGAGCAGTTCTTC.

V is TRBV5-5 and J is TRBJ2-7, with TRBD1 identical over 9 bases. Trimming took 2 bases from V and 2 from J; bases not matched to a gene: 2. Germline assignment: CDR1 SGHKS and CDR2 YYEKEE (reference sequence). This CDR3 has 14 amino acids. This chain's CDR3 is CASSLRTGAYEQYF. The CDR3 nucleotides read TGTGCCAGCAGCTTAAGGACAGGGGCCTACGAGCAGTACTTC.

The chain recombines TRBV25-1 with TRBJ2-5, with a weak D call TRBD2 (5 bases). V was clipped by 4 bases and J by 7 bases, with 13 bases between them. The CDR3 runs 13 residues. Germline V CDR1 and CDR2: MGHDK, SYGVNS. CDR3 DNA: TGTGCCAGCAGTGGTAGCGTCGTCGGGACCCAGTACTTC. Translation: CASSGSVVGTQYF.

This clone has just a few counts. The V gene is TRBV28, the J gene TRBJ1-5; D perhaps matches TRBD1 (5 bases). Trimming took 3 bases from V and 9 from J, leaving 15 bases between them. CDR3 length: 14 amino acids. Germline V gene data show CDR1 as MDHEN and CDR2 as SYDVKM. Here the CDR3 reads CASSFAGWDPPQHF. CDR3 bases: TGTGCCAGCAGTTTCGCAGGGTGGGATCCGCCCCAGCATTTT.

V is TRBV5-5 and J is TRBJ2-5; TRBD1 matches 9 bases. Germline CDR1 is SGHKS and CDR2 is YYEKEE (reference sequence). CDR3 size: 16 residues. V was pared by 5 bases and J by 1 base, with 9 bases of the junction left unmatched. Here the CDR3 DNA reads TGTGCCAGCAGGGCCGGGACAGGGTATGCCCAAGAGACCCAGTACTTC. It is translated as CASRAGTGYAQETQYF.

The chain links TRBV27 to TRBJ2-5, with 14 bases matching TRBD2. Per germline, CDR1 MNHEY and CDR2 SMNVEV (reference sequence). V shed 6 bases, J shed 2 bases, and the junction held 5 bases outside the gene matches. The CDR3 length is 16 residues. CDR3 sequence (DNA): TGTGCCAGCAGCCCGACTAGCGGGAGGGCACAAGAGACCCAGTACTTC. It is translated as CASSPTSGRAQETQYF.

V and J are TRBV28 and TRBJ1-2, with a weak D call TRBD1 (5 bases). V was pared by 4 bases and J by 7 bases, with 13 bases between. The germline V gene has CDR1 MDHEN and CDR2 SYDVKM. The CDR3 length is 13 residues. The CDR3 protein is CASSYRPGGGYTF. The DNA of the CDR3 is TGTGCCAGCAGTTACAGGCCGGGGGGTGGCTACACCTTC.

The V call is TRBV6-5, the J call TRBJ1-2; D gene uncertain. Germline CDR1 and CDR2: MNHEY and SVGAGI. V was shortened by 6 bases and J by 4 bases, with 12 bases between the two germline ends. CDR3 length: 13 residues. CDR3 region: CASSMAGSYGYTF. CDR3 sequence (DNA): TGTGCCAGCAGCATGGCGGGGAGCTATGGCTACACCTTC.

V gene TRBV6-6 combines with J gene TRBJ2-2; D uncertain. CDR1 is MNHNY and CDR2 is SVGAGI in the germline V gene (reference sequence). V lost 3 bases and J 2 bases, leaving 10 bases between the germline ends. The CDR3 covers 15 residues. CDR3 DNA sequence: TGTGCCAGCAGTTATAACGGCCTTAACACCGGGGAGCTGTTTTTT. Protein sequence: CASSYNGLNTGELFF.

The CDR3 DNA reads as TGTGCCAGCCGCATCGTCGGGGCGGAAGGAAACACCATATATTTT. Amino acid sequence: CASRIVGAEGNTIYF. J is TRBJ1-3 and V is TRBV6-5; weak D call: TRBD1 (5 bases). V lost 8 bases and J lost 4, with 18 bases in between. CDR1 MNHEY and CDR2 SVGAGI come from the germline V gene. The CDR3 has 15 residues.

CDR3 region: CASSTGSGNTIYF. Here the CDR3 DNA reads TGTGCCAGCAGTACGGGCTCTGGAAACACCATATATTTT. This chain uses TRBV28 with TRBJ1-3; D gene ambiguous. CDR1 and CDR2 from the germline V gene are MDHEN and SYDVKM. The ends were cut back, 5 bases at V and 0 bases at J, with 5 bases in the middle. The CDR3 spans 13 residues. Full variable domain (outside the CDR3, taken from reference TRBV28 and TRBJ1-3): DVKVTQSSRYLVKRTGEKVFLECVQDMDHENMFWYRQDPGLGLRLIYFSYDVKMKEKGDIPEGYSVSREKKERFSLILESASTNQTSMYLCASSTGSGNTIYFGEGSWLTVV.

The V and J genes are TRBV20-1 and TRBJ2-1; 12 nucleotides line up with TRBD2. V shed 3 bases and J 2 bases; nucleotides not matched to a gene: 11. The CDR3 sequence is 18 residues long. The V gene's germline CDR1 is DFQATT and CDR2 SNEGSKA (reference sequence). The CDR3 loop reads CSASRVLAGGRAYNEQFF. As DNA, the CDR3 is TGCAGTGCTAGTCGGGTTCTAGCGGGAGGGCGGGCCTACAATGAGCAGTTCTTC.

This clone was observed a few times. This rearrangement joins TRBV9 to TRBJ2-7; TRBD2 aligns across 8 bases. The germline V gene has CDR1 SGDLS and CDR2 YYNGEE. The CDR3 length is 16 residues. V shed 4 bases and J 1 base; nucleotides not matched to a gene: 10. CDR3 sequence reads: CASSTRTSGPSYEQYF. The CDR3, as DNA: TGTGCCAGCAGCACCCGAACTAGCGGTCCTTCCTACGAGCAGTACTTC.

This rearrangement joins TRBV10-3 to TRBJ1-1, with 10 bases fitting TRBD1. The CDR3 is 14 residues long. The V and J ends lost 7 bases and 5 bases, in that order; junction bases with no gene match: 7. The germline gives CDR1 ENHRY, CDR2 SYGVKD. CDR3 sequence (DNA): TGTGCCATCAAAAGGGACAGGGGCGGGACTGAAGCTTTCTTT. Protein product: CAIKRDRGGTEAFF.

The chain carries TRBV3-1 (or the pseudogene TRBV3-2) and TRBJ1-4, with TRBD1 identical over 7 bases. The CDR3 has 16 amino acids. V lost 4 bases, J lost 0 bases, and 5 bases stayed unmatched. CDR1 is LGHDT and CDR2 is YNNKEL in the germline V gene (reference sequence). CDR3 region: CASSRGDSSTNEKLFF. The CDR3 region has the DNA TGTGCCAGCAGCCGAGGGGACAGTTCAACTAATGAAAAACTGTTTTTT.

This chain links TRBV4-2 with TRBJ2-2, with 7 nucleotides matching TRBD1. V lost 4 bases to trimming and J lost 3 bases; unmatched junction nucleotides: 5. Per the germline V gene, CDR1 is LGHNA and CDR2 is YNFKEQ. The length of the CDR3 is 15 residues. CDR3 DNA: TGTGCCAGCAGCCCAAGAGACAGGGACACCGGGGAGCTGTTTTTT. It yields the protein CASSPRDRDTGELFF.

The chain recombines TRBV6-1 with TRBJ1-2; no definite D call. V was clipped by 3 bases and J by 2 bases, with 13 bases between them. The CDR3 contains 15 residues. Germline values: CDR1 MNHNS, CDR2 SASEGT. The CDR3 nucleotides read TGTGCCAGCAGTGATGGTGGCCAGGCCAACTATGGCTACACCTTC. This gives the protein CASSDGGQANYGYTF.

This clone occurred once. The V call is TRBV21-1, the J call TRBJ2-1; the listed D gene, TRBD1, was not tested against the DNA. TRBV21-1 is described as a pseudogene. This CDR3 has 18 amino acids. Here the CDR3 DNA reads TGTGCCAGCAGTAGAATCTGCGGACAGGGGTTATGTAACAATGAGCAGTTCTTC. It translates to CASSRICGQGLCNNEQFF.

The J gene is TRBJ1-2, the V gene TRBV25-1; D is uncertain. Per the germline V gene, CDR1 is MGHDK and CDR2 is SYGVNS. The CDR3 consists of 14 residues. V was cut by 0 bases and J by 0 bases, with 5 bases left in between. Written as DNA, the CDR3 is TGTGCCAGCAGTGAATATGACTCTAACTATGGCTACACCTTC. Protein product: CASSEYDSNYGYTF.